The 9 T cell receptor beta chains in this list originate from one sample, sequenced in a study of regulatory T cells in long-lasting Graves disease (dated by TCRdb to the early 2020s). The library was obtained by multiplex PCR. TCRdb lists the instrument as Illumina HiSeq 4000. iRepertoire HTBI primers and Arm-PCR amplification of CDR3 regions were used to construct TCR beta libraries. TCRdb reanalyzed the raw reads on its own, using fastp at Q25 for trimming and MiXCR for clone calling, and kept in-frame beta chains. Entries are consolidated by CDR3 protein sequence, retaining the most common genes and DNA. In all, the sample holds about 420,000 distinct CDR3 sequences, and about 16% of those were seen once. In total, the top ten clones hold about 25% of the sample. The intended sense of this specimen's time point label: newly diagnosed GD, antithyroid drugs for less than 3 months. For both TCR sequencing and RNA sequencing, RNA was extracted from PBMCs using TRIzol.

These sequences were also reported in another study, on T cells in Graves' hyperthyroidism and ophthalmopathy.

The specimen was peripheral blood mononuclear cells (PBMCs), collected at new diagnosis, from a patient treated with antithyroid drugs. All receptors come from a woman between 18 and 30 years old with Graves disease. Donor details come from another sample of the same person, matched by shared clones.

Many counts were recorded for this clonotype. The V call is TRBV27, the J call TRBJ2-7; no clear D. Trimming took 6 bases from V and 6 from J, leaving 18 bases between them. Germline CDR1 is MNHEY and CDR2 is SMNVEV (reference sequence). The CDR3 consists of 14 residues. CDR3 sequence reads: CASRPAGLGREQYF. CDR3 DNA sequence: TGTGCCAGCAGACCAGCAGGTTTAGGACGCGAGCAGTACTTC.

This clonotype was seen only a few times. The chain recombines TRBV18 with TRBJ2-1; the D call may be TRBD1 or TRBD2 (5 bases each). V gave up 1 base and J gave up 5 bases, with 12 bases separating them. Per the germline V gene, CDR1 is KGHSH and CDR2 is LQKENI. The CDR3 spans 15 residues. The CDR3, as DNA: TGTGCCAGCTCACCACAAAGCGGCAGGGACAATGAGCAGTTCTTC. This codes for CASSPQSGRDNEQFF.

The rearrangement links TRBV5-1 to TRBJ2-7, with a possible D match to TRBD1 (6 bases). The V gene lost 4 bases and the J gene lost 7 bases, with 21 bases spanning the gap. CDR1 is SGHRS, CDR2 YFSETQ, per germline. This CDR3 spans 15 amino acids. CDR3 nucleotide sequence: TGCGCCAGCAGCCTCCAGGGGTCGAAGGGCAATGAGCAGTACTTC. It specifies CASSLQGSKGNEQYF.

The chain recombines TRBV6-2 or TRBV6-3 with TRBJ1-6; D may be TRBD1 (6 bases). The CDR3 covers 15 residues. Germline CDR1 is MNHEY and CDR2 is SVGEGT. Between the trimmed V and J ends, which lost 6 bases and 5 bases, there was a span of 14 bases. Written as DNA, the CDR3 is TGTGCCAGCAGGGAACAGGGCGTTAATAATTCACCCCTCCACTTT. Protein: CASREQGVNNSPLHF.

The V and J genes are TRBV5-8 and TRBJ2-6; 8 bases align to TRBD1. This CDR3 contains 15 residues. V shed 2 bases and J 6 bases; nucleotides not matched to a gene: 4. Germline V gene sequence: CDR1 SGHTS, CDR2 YDEGEE. CDR3 sequence reads: CASSFNRGVANVLTF. The CDR3 nucleotides read TGTGCCAGCAGCTTTAACAGGGGGGTGGCCAACGTCCTGACTTTC.

This clonotype was seen a handful of times. The chain combines TRBV7-9 with TRBJ1-2; no definite D call. Looked up from germline, CDR1 is SEHNR and CDR2 is FQNEAQ (reference sequence). The V end was cut by 5 bases, the J end by 8 bases, with 18 bases between. The CDR3 runs 14 residues. CDR3 nucleotide sequence: TGTGCCAGCAGCCTTACGCAAACGGATTCGGGCTACACCTTC. Amino acid sequence: CASSLTQTDSGYTF.

This clonotype was detected only a few times. CDR3 in DNA: TGCAGTGCTAGCCAGGTCAGGCAGCCCCAGCATTTT. This translates into CSASQVRQPQHF. The chain employs TRBV20-1 and TRBJ1-5, with D unresolved. Germline V gives CDR1 DFQATT, CDR2 SNEGSKA (reference sequence). Deletions cut 3 bases from V and 7 bases from J, with 10 bases between. The CDR3 has 12 residues.

The rearrangement uses TRBV6-4 and TRBJ1-1; weak D call: TRBD1 (6 bases). CDR1 is MRHNA and CDR2 is SNTAGT in the germline V gene. The CDR3 consists of 16 residues. Trimming left V 6 bases short and J 4 bases short, with 21 bases between. The CDR3 region has the DNA TGTGCCAGCAGGACTCTCGGGGGGGCGATTGGCACTGAAGCTTTCTTT. It yields the protein CASRTLGGAIGTEAFF.

This clonotype occurred many times. V is TRBV5-1 and J is TRBJ2-7, with D possibly called TRBD1 or TRBD2 (5 bases each). CDR3 size: 13 residues. The germline V gene encodes CDR1 SGHRS and CDR2 YFSETQ. V lost 2 bases to trimming and J lost 6 bases, with 12 bases between them. The CDR3 sequence is CASSFGWGTEQYF. Here the CDR3 DNA reads TGCGCCAGCAGCTTCGGGTGGGGGACCGAGCAGTACTTC.